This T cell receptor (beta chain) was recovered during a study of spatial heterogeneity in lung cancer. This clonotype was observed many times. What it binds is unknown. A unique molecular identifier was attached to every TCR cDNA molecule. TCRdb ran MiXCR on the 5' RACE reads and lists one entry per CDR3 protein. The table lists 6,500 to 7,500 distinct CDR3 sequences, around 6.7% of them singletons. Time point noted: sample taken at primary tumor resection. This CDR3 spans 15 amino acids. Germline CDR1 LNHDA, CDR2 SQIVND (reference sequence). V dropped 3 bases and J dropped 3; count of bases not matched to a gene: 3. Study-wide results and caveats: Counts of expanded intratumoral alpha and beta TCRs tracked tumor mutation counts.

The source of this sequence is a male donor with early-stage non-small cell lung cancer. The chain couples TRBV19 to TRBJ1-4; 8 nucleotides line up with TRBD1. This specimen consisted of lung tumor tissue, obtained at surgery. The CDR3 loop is CASSIQGAANEKLFF. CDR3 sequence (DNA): TGTGCCAGTAGTATCCAGGGGGCGGCTAATGAAAAACTGTTTTTT.